A single TCR beta chain is shown here with its context. The junction departs from the called germline gene at one end, perhaps through a read error. CDR1 is MNHEY, CDR2 SVGAGI, per germline. The CDR3 is 15 amino acids. This sample is part of a study of tumor-infiltrating lymphocytes in primary liver carcinoma. Study-level information: The study reported T1-T3 N0M0 tumors spanning 4.2 to 10 cm.

Starting from approximately 470 ng of total RNA, TCR beta cDNA was produced with a primer in the constant region. Sequencing libraries for TCR beta derived from three nested multiplex PCR rounds that used slightly modified ARM-PCR. Running roughly 10 cycles apiece, the first two PCR rounds relied on TRBV1-TRBV30 forward primers together with a C-beta reverse primer. TCRdb ran MiXCR on the multiplex PCR reads and lists one entry per CDR3 protein. The profile shows about 84,000 distinct CDR3 sequences, around 70% of them singletons. For each extraction, RNA and DNA were obtained together from about 20-30 mg of unsorted bulk tissue. Per tumor, sampling covered five separate regions.

The chain joins TRBV6-5 to TRBJ1-2, with 7 bases aligning to TRBD1. The TCR sequence derives from a man aged 35 to 55 with primary liver carcinoma and hepatitis B virus infection. The sequenced sample was liver tumor tissue from sampling region 1. Specified subset: tumor region T1, superior pole. This CDR3 reads CASRSTSTGMYGYTF. CDR3 nucleotide sequence: TGCGCCAGCAGATCTACATCGACAGGGATGTATGGCTACACCTTC.